This T cell receptor (beta chain) was found in a study of early T cells in non-severe SARS-CoV-2 infection. Across the study: It was bulk RNA from unsorted whole blood that was sequenced, and the chains were unpaired.

CDR1 SEHNR and CDR2 FQNEAQ come from the germline V gene (reference sequence). The CDR3 runs 14 residues. Deletions cut 2 bases from V and 0 bases from J, with 8 bases between. This clonotype showed up many times. Attachment of unique molecular identifiers to individual cDNA molecules was performed. From the 5' RACE reads, TCRdb called clonotypes with MiXCR, one entry per CDR3 protein. The sample yields about 57,000 distinct CDR3 sequences, under 15% seen once. This TCR derives from an adult who was a healthcare worker with PCR-confirmed SARS-CoV-2 infection or an uninfected control (not recorded which). The sequencing sample was made of whole blood. This chain joins TRBV7-9 and TRBJ2-7, with unresolved D. This chain's CDR3 is CASSLTADSYEQYF. As DNA, the CDR3 is TGTGCCAGCAGCTTAACGGCAGACTCCTACGAGCAGTACTTC.